What follows is one T cell receptor (beta chain) and its context. The antigen is not known. This CDR3 is also generated by other DNA sequences in the sample. These data come from a study of shared clonotypes between healthy human individuals. V was shortened by 3 bases and J by 3 bases, with 5 bases between the two germline ends. The CDR3 loop spans 11 amino acids. Germline loops: CDR1 GTSNPN, CDR2 SVGIG (reference sequence). Broader study findings: In having few donors, the study represented limited genetic and exposure-history diversity.

The study ran the assay at deep level. Data came from immunoSEQ multiplex PCR; TCRdb stores just in-frame clones and leaves some out. The sample gives 1,500,000 or so clones, 98% of which show up once; over 0.3% is in the top ten. The receptor comes from a man under 40 in good health. The chain employs TRBV30 and TRBJ2-5; no firm D call. The sample comprised naive CD4+ T cells sorted from blood. Subset indicated: CD45RA+ positively selected. CDR3 coding DNA: TGTGCCTGGAGCCCGAAAGAGACCCAGTACTTC. It encodes CAWSPKETQYF. The complete variable domain, with remaining parts taken from reference TRBV30 and TRBJ2-5, reads SQTIHQWPATLVQPVGSPLSLECTVEGTSNPNLYWYRQAAGRGLQLLFYSVGIGQISSEVPQNLSASRPQDRQFILSSKKLLLSDSGFYLCAWSPKETQYFGPGTRLLVL.